This T cell receptor (beta chain) was profiled in a study of OX40 agonist ivuxolimab in advanced cancers. Findings of the study overall: Among some nonresponders, normalized T-cell clonal expansion was also low. Expansion of clones was among the lowest in partial responders at 0.1-3.0 mg/kg.

Concerning this clone: Its antigen remains unidentified.

Using immunoSEQ multiplex PCR, the repertoire was profiled, and TCRdb retains in-frame clones only, with some absent. Of roughly 80,000 clones listed, about 86% are singletons. The germline V gene has CDR1 ENHRY and CDR2 SYGVKD. The germline V and J ends were trimmed by 10 bases and 1 base, with 8 bases remaining between them. CDR3 length: 12 residues. At baseline, cycle 4 day 1, and cycle 7 day 1, blood was sampled. V usage is TRBV10-3 and J usage is TRBJ1-5; D remains unclear. The clonotype originates from an adult with an advanced solid tumor such as melanoma, head and neck, liver or kidney cancer. The material sequenced was CD4+ or CD8+ T cells sorted from blood, taken in a trial of the OX40 agonist ivuxolimab. The chain's CDR3 is CASRYSNQPQHF. CDR3 in DNA: TGTGCCAGCAGGTACAGCAATCAGCCCCAGCATTTT.